A single sample gave rise to the 14 T cell receptor beta chains below, sequenced in a study of blood T cell repertoires in COVID-19 (TCRdb year 2020). The library was generated by the immunoSEQ multiplex PCR assay. TCRdb re-hosts the immuneACCESS table, in-frame sequences only. Its copies lack some clones; in the studies checked, an unresolved V gene accounts for under half of them, and the cause for the rest is not known. The sample includes 150,000 to 180,000 clones, with around 83% observed a single time. The biggest ten clones account for about 12% of the sample. The specimen was peripheral blood. The receptors here all came from a woman between 55 and 75 years old with COVID-19, enrolled during active disease.

This clone appeared a single time. The V call is TRBV13, the J call TRBJ1-1; D possibly corresponds to TRBD1 (5 bases). The germline V gene encodes CDR1 PRHDT and CDR2 FYEKMQ (reference sequence). The CDR3 sequence is 12 residues long. Trimming left V 1 base short and J 14 bases short, with 14 bases between. The CDR3 coding sequence is TGTGCCAGCAGCTTAGTGGCGGGGCCCTTATTCTTT. Translation: CASSLVAGPLFF.

The genes are TRBV3-1 (or the pseudogene TRBV3-2) and TRBJ1-1, with TRBD1 as a possible D gene (6 bases). Looked up from germline, CDR1 is LGHDT and CDR2 is YNNKEL (reference sequence). V shed 5 bases and J shed 2 bases, with 12 bases lying between them. The CDR3 covers 14 residues. The CDR3 bases are TGTGCCAGCAGCGAATTCAGGGGAAACACTGAAGCTTTCTTT. It codes for CASSEFRGNTEAFF.

The rearrangement links TRBV7-9 to TRBJ1-6; tentative D call: TRBD1 (5 bases). The germline gives CDR1 SEHNR, CDR2 FQNEAQ (reference sequence). This CDR3 is 16 amino acids long. Trimming stripped 5 bases from V and 5 bases from J, with 16 bases between. The DNA for the CDR3 is TGTGCCAGCAGCCCGCTCAGACAGCCGGATAATTCACCCCTCCACTTT. As protein: CASSPLRQPDNSPLHF. Looking up the rest from reference TRBV7-9 and TRBJ1-6 gives the full variable domain: DTGVSQNPRHKITKRGQNVTFRCDPISEHNRLYWYRQTLGQGPEFLTYFQNEAQLEKSRLLSDRFSAERPKGSFSTLEIQRTEQGDSAMYLCASSPLRQPDNSPLHFGNGTRLTVT.

A few counts support this clone. CDR3 residues: CSAPDSREQFF. CDR3 DNA sequence: TGCAGTGCCCCGGACTCGAGGGAGCAGTTCTTC. The genes are TRBV20-1 and TRBJ2-1, with a weak D call TRBD2 (5 bases). V dropped 6 bases and J dropped 10 bases, with 13 bases sitting between them. CDR1 is DFQATT, CDR2 SNEGSKA, per germline (reference sequence). This CDR3 contains 11 residues.

This clone has a single count. The J gene is TRBJ1-1, the V gene TRBV2, with a tentative D call TRBD1 (6 bases). The CDR3 consists of 14 residues. V dropped 4 bases and J dropped 4 bases, with 13 bases sitting between them. Germline CDR1 SNHLY, CDR2 FYNNEI. CDR3 sequence (DNA): TGTGCCAGCAGTGTTAGGGGGAAAGGCACTGAAGCTTTCTTT. Translating it yields CASSVRGKGTEAFF.

The chain joins TRBV24-1 to TRBJ2-5; 10 bases line up with TRBD1. From germline, CDR1 is KGHDR and CDR2 SFDVKD. J was trimmed by 0 bases and V by 8 bases; bases with no gene match: 2. CDR3 length: 14 residues. The CDR3 region has the DNA TGTGCCACCAAGGGACAGGGGAACCAAGAGACCCAGTACTTC. Translating it yields CATKGQGNQETQYF.

The rearrangement uses TRBV28 and TRBJ1-1; D perhaps matches TRBD1 (5 bases). The V end lost 4 bases, the J end lost 1 base, and 13 bases lay between the germline ends. Looked up from germline, CDR1 is MDHEN and CDR2 is SYDVKM. The CDR3 is 15 amino acids. The CDR3 nucleotides are TGTGCCAGCAGTTCGTCAGGGTCTGGGAACACTGAAGCTTTCTTT. It encodes CASSSSGSGNTEAFF.

J is TRBJ2-5 and V is TRBV5-1; 7 bases agree with TRBD1. Trimming at V came to 1 base and at J to 5 bases, leaving 11 bases not matched to a gene. The CDR3 is 16 amino acids. Germline loops: CDR1 SGHRS, CDR2 YFSETQ. The CDR3 bases are TGCGCCAGCAGCTTGTCTTCGACAGGGTCCAGTGAGACCCAGTACTTC. Protein: CASSLSSTGSSETQYF.

The J gene is TRBJ1-3, the V gene TRBV11-2; 7 bases match TRBD1. Unmatched junction bases numbered 6, after V lost 1 base and J lost 3 bases. CDR1 SGHAT and CDR2 FQNNGV come from the germline V gene. This CDR3 is built from 16 residues. This CDR3 is CASSLAKQGYGNTIYF. The CDR3 DNA is TGTGCCAGCAGCTTAGCCAAACAGGGGTATGGAAACACCATATATTTT.

CDR3 coding DNA: TGTGCCAGCAGCGGTGAACGGGACACCCCCTGGGTCGCTTTCTTT. It codes for CASSGERDTPWVAFF. This sequence joins TRBV5-4 and TRBJ1-1; TRBD1 is a possible D gene (6 bases). Trimming took 4 bases from V and 11 from J, leaving 24 bases between them. The CDR3 runs 15 residues. The germline CDR1 and CDR2 sequences are SGHNT and YYREEE (reference sequence).

The CDR3 sequence is CASSLEVAGTEAFF. CDR3 DNA: TGTGCCAGCAGCTTAGAGGTAGCCGGCACTGAAGCTTTCTTT. The chain links TRBV7-9 to TRBJ1-1; no definite D call. Germline V gives CDR1 SEHNR, CDR2 FQNEAQ (reference sequence). Trimming pared 1 base from V and 4 bases from J, leaving 10 bases between. The CDR3 runs to 14 residues.

V is TRBV7-2 and J is TRBJ1-2; no clear D. This CDR3 has 11 residues. The V gene's germline CDR1 is SGHTA and CDR2 FQGNSA. Trimming cost V 1 base and J 8 bases, with 5 bases left between them. Here the CDR3 DNA reads TGTGCCAGCAGCTTAGTCCCGGGCTACACCTTC. This encodes CASSLVPGYTF.

This chain uses TRBV27 with TRBJ2-1; 10 nucleotides match TRBD1. CDR3 size: 16 residues. V was pared by 5 bases and J by 6 bases, with 10 bases of the junction left unmatched. Germline CDR1 is MNHEY and CDR2 is SMNVEV (reference sequence). This CDR3 is CASSTPRDRGSNEQFF. CDR3 nucleotide sequence: TGTGCCAGCAGTACCCCCCGGGACAGGGGTTCCAATGAGCAGTTCTTC.

This chain links TRBV5-1 with TRBJ1-3, with 11 bases matching TRBD1. The CDR3 length is 19 residues. Germline V gene data show CDR1 as SGHRS and CDR2 as YFSETQ. V lost 3 bases and J lost 2; bases outside the gene matches: 13. CDR3 region: CASSWGLGTGGNPGNTIYF. The CDR3 coding sequence is TGCGCCAGCAGCTGGGGCCTCGGGACAGGGGGTAATCCTGGAAACACCATATATTTT.